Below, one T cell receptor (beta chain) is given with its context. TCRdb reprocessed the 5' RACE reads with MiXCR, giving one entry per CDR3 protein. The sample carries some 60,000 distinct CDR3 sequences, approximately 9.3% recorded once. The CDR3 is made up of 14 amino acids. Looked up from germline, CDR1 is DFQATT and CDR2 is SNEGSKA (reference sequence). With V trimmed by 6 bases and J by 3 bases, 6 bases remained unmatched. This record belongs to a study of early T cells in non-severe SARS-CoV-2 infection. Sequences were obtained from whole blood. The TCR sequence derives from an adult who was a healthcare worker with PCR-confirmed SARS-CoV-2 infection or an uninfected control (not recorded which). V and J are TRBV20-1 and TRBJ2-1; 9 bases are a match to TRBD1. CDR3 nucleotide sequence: TGCAGTGCCCCGGGACAGGGTATCTACAATGAGCAGTTCTTC. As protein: CSAPGQGIYNEQFF.